This T cell receptor beta chain originates from a study of Ad26.COV2.S vaccination and SARS-CoV-2 variants. The assay was immunoSEQ multiplex PCR, and TCRdb's table has in-frame clones only and misses some. The sample has 400,000 to 450,000 clones; 80% to 95% are singletons. J gave up 0 bases and V 5 bases, and 6 bases lay outside the gene matches. From germline, CDR1 is SGHAT and CDR2 FQNNGV. The CDR3 is made up of 15 amino acids. The treatment is: roughly 20 received Ad26.COV2.S at low or high dose, single or two shots; about five received placebo; per-sample allocation not given. Vaccine and placebo recipients were sampled on day 63 after the first injection.

This chain links TRBV11-2 with TRBJ1-1; TRBD1 matches at 7 bases. The starting material was peripheral blood, obtained in a trial of Ad26.COV2.S vaccine versus placebo. This receptor was taken from a person between 18 and 59 years old who received the Ad26.COV2.S COVID-19 vaccine or a placebo. The CDR3: CASSRPGTVNTEAFF. CDR3 nucleotides: TGTGCCAGCAGCCGCCCCGGGACAGTGAACACTGAAGCTTTCTTT.